Following are 25 T cell receptor beta chains from one sample sequenced in a study of T-cell reconstitution after alpha-beta-depleted transplantation in children. Using unique molecular identifiers, the investigators prepared the TCRbeta library. TCRdb itself ran the PCR reads through MiXCR, one entry per CDR3 protein. The sample includes 100,000 to 130,000 distinct CDR3 sequences, about 6.5% seen only once; the top ten take approximately 23%. The sample in question was PBMCs, mostly from graft donor cells, obtained 360 days after TCRalphabeta/CD19-depleted stem cell transplant. These receptors originate from a male patient aged 2-9 years who had a stem cell transplant for acute lymphoblastic leukemia, so the T cells may come from the graft donor.

There are many counts of this clonotype. The chain has TRBV4-3 and TRBJ2-2; D could derive from TRBD1 or TRBD2 (5 bases each). The CDR3 loop spans 15 amino acids. Trimming cost V 1 base and J 6 bases, with 12 bases left between them. Germline V gene lookup returns CDR1 LGHNA and CDR2 YSLEER. CDR3 sequence (DNA): TGCGCCAGCAGCCAAGTAGCCGGGGACGCCGGGGAGCTGTTTTTT. Translation gives CASSQVAGDAGELFF.

This clonotype turned up a few times. The chain uses TRBV21-1 and TRBJ1-2; the table names TRBD1, a call not compared with the DNA. TRBV21-1 counts as a pseudogene. This CDR3 contains 15 residues. Here the CDR3 reads CASIPPTGEGDGYTF. CDR3 bases: TGTGCCAGCATCCCGCCTACGGGGGAAGGGGATGGCTACACCTTC.

The J gene is TRBJ1-6, the V gene TRBV27; the match to TRBD1 covers 7 bases. In germline, CDR1 is MNHEY, CDR2 SMNVEV (reference sequence). Trimming cost V 3 bases and J 3 bases; bases outside gene matches: 8. The CDR3 is 17 amino acids. The CDR3 is CASSFRQGGFYNSPLHF. In nucleotides, the CDR3 is TGTGCCAGCAGTTTTCGCCAGGGGGGTTTCTATAATTCACCCCTCCACTTT.

Ten or more counts support this clonotype. The rearrangement joins TRBV20-1 to TRBJ1-6, with 9 bases identical to TRBD1. Trimming cost V 5 bases and J 6 bases; bases outside gene matches: 2. Germline V CDR1 and CDR2: DFQATT, SNEGSKA (reference sequence). This CDR3 region has 13 residues. In DNA form, the CDR3 reads TGCAGTGCTCCGGGACAGGGTAATTCACCCCTCCACTTT. This encodes CSAPGQGNSPLHF.

Ten or more counts support this clonotype. The chain uses TRBV9 and TRBJ2-5, with D hard to call. Per the germline V gene, CDR1 is SGDLS and CDR2 is YYNGEE. V dropped 0 bases and J dropped 3 bases, with 6 bases sitting between them. The CDR3 consists of 13 residues. As DNA, the CDR3 is TGTGCCAGCAGCGTAGGGCTGGAAGAGACCCAGTACTTC. This sequence encodes CASSVGLEETQYF.

This chain connects TRBV27 to TRBJ2-7; TRBD2 matches 8 bases. Losses at the gene ends were 6 bases for V and 5 bases for J; bases not matched to a gene: 9. Per germline, CDR1 MNHEY and CDR2 SMNVEV (reference sequence). The CDR3 extends over 14 amino acids. This chain's CDR3 is CASSLTGGPHEQYF. The CDR3 nucleotides read TGTGCCAGCAGCCTAACGGGAGGGCCACACGAGCAGTACTTC.

This clonotype appeared many times. CDR3: CGVTTLYNEQFF. The CDR3, as DNA: TGTGGGGTAACTACCCTTTACAATGAGCAGTTCTTC. V and J are TRBV2 and TRBJ2-1; D remains ambiguous. Germline CDR1 and CDR2: SNHLY and FYNNEI. CDR3 length: 12 amino acids.

V is TRBV6-5 and J is TRBJ1-2; D ambiguous. Germline CDR1 and CDR2: MNHEY and SVGAGI. Trimming took off 5 bases at V and 5 bases at J, with 12 bases between the two ends. The CDR3 length is 13 residues. The DNA of the CDR3 is TGTGCCAGCAGTCCGGGCCTCCGGTATGGCTACACCTTC. Protein product: CASSPGLRYGYTF.

This clonotype was observed many times. This chain joins TRBV6-5 and TRBJ1-1, with D possibly being TRBD1 (5 bases). Trimming took off 6 bases at V and 3 bases at J, with 17 bases between the two ends. The length of the CDR3 is 15 residues. Germline CDR1 MNHEY, CDR2 SVGAGI. The CDR3 region is CASRNGQGSHTEAFF. The DNA for the CDR3 is TGTGCCAGCAGAAATGGGCAGGGTAGTCACACTGAAGCTTTCTTT.

The table lists this clonotype with a few counts. The V and J genes are TRBV6-2 or TRBV6-3 and TRBJ2-2; the match to TRBD2 covers 7 bases. Germline V gene sequence: CDR1 MNHEY, CDR2 SVGEGT. Losses at the gene ends were 1 base for V and 0 bases for J; bases not matched to a gene: 2. The CDR3 length is 16 residues. The CDR3 protein is CASSYWSGANTGELFF. CDR3 DNA: TGTGCCAGCAGTTACTGGAGCGGGGCGAACACCGGGGAGCTGTTTTTT.

This clonotype was counted at least ten times. V is TRBV7-9 and J is TRBJ2-1; D is unclear. The CDR3 is 12 amino acids. V gave up 5 bases and J gave up 8 bases, with 10 bases separating them. Germline lookup yields CDR1 SEHNR and CDR2 FQNEAQ (reference sequence). CDR3 DNA sequence: TGTGCCAGCAGCCTCCCCCTCCATGAGCAGTTCTTC. Its protein product is CASSLPLHEQFF.

The sample holds many counts of this clonotype. The chain has TRBV20-1 and TRBJ1-1; no firm D call. Germline CDR1 is DFQATT and CDR2 is SNEGSKA (reference sequence). The CDR3 consists of 12 residues. Trimming stripped 0 bases from V and 2 bases from J, with 4 bases between. CDR3: CSAREANTEAFF. The DNA for the CDR3 is TGCAGTGCTAGAGAGGCTAACACTGAAGCTTTCTTT.

This clonotype was counted between two and nine times. CDR3 region: CASSLRGRENYGYTF. CDR3 in DNA: TGCGCCAGCAGCTTGAGGGGAAGAGAGAACTATGGCTACACCTTC. The rearrangement links TRBV5-1 to TRBJ1-2, with a possible D match to TRBD1 (5 bases). The CDR3 is 15 amino acids. CDR1 SGHRS and CDR2 YFSETQ come from the germline V gene. Trimming left V 1 base short and J 2 bases short, with 12 bases between.

V is TRBV4-3 and J is TRBJ2-7, with D possibly matching TRBD2 (7 bases). Trimming left V 4 bases short and J 3 bases short, with 16 bases between. This CDR3 is 15 amino acids long. Germline CDR1 and CDR2: LGHNA and YSLEER. The CDR3 nucleotides read TGCGCCAGCAGCCCTGCCGAGGGGGGGAGCTACGAGCAGTACTTC. Translation: CASSPAEGGSYEQYF.

J is TRBJ1-2 and V is TRBV24-1; 7 bases fit TRBD1. Trimming cost V 3 bases and J 0 bases; bases outside gene matches: 9. Germline-derived CDR1 and CDR2 are KGHDR and SFDVKD. The CDR3 extends over 17 amino acids. The CDR3 loop reads CATSDRQGTQANYGYTF. Here the CDR3 DNA reads TGTGCCACCAGTGATCGACAGGGAACCCAAGCTAACTATGGCTACACCTTC.

This clonotype has just a few counts. This rearrangement joins TRBV4-3 to TRBJ1-2; the D gene is possibly TRBD1 (5 bases). V was pared by 4 bases and J by 0 bases, with 9 bases between. Germline V gives CDR1 LGHNA, CDR2 YSLEER. The CDR3 covers 14 residues. CDR3 residues: CASSPRDANYGYTF. In nucleotides, the CDR3 is TGCGCCAGCAGCCCTAGGGACGCTAACTATGGCTACACCTTC.

This clonotype was seen only a few times. J is TRBJ2-7 and V is TRBV29-1; D is unresolved. Trimming removed 4 bases from V and 0 bases from J, with 4 bases in between. There are 11 residues in the CDR3. Germline CDR1 and CDR2: SQVTM and ANQGSEA. The CDR3: CSVAVSYEQYF. In DNA form, the CDR3 reads TGCAGCGTTGCGGTCTCCTACGAGCAGTACTTC.

This clonotype has only a few counts. V usage is TRBV10-3 and J usage is TRBJ2-3, with 10 bases lining up with TRBD2. The CDR3 sequence is 14 residues long. The V gene end was trimmed by 10 bases and the J gene end by 5 bases; junction bases not matched to a gene: 9. The germline V gene encodes CDR1 ENHRY and CDR2 SYGVKD. The CDR3 here is CATPQRGGLDTQYF. The CDR3 DNA reads as TGTGCCACCCCCCAGCGGGGGGGCCTAGATACGCAGTATTTT.

This rearrangement joins TRBV9 to TRBJ2-3; 9 nucleotides agree with TRBD1. CDR1 is SGDLS, CDR2 YYNGEE, per germline. J lost 2 bases, V lost 3 bases, and 7 bases had no gene match. This CDR3 region has 16 residues. For the CDR3, the DNA is TGTGCCAGCAGCGGGGGACAGGGCTCGAACACAGATACGCAGTATTTT. Translation: CASSGGQGSNTDTQYF.

This clonotype was observed a handful of times. The chain combines TRBV24-1 with TRBJ2-2; TRBD2 aligns across 9 bases. V was pared by 7 bases and J by 1 base, with 6 bases of the junction left unmatched. Germline V CDR1 and CDR2: KGHDR, SFDVKD. This CDR3 is built from 16 residues. The CDR3 bases are TGTGCCACCAGCGGACAGCGGGGGGTGAACACCGGGGAGCTGTTTTTT. As protein: CATSGQRGVNTGELFF.

This clonotype showed up many times. V and J are TRBV27 and TRBJ2-1; TRBD2 agrees at 12 bases. Unmatched junction bases numbered 6, after V lost 3 bases and J lost 0 bases. The germline gives CDR1 MNHEY, CDR2 SMNVEV (reference sequence). The CDR3 sequence is 18 residues long. CDR3 in amino acids: CASSLRTSGAGSYNEQFF. The CDR3 DNA is TGTGCCAGCAGTTTGAGGACTAGCGGGGCGGGCTCCTACAATGAGCAGTTCTTC.

The sample holds many counts of this clonotype. CDR3 sequence: CASSPQNFQYF. Here the CDR3 DNA reads TGTGCCAGCAGTCCCCAGAACTTCCAGTACTTC. The V call is TRBV28, the J call TRBJ2-5; D is unclear. Germline loops: CDR1 MDHEN, CDR2 SYDVKM. Trimming shortened V by 5 bases and J by 10 bases, and 11 bases separated the two germline ends. CDR3 size: 11 residues. The full variable domain, its missing parts supplied by reference TRBV28 and TRBJ2-5, is DVKVTQSSRYLVKRTGEKVFLECVQDMDHENMFWYRQDPGLGLRLIYFSYDVKMKEKGDIPEGYSVSREKKERFSLILESASTNQTSMYLCASSPQNFQYFGPGTRLLVL.

This clonotype was picked up many times. This chain uses TRBV5-6 with TRBJ1-4; TRBD1 agrees at 9 bases. The CDR3 totals 14 residues. CDR1 is SGHDT and CDR2 is YYEEEE in the germline V gene. V trimming: 2 bases; J trimming: 6 bases; junction bases outside the gene matches: 2. The DNA of the CDR3 is TGTGCCAGCAGCTTCGGGGACAGGGATGAAAAACTGTTTTTT. The encoded protein is CASSFGDRDEKLFF.

The V gene is TRBV7-9, the J gene TRBJ2-2; TRBD1 matches at 11 bases. There are 15 residues in the CDR3. V shed 5 bases and J 6 bases; nucleotides not matched to a gene: 5. Germline CDR1 and CDR2: SEHNR and FQNEAQ (reference sequence). CDR3 in DNA: TGTGCCAGCAGCCCCCCGGGACAGGGGGCCGGGGAGCTGTTTTTT. Protein: CASSPPGQGAGELFF.

The chain carries TRBV20-1 and TRBJ2-7; D remains unclear. The V and J ends lost 0 bases and 2 bases respectively, with 14 bases between them. The CDR3 is made up of 15 amino acids. From germline, CDR1 is DFQATT and CDR2 SNEGSKA (reference sequence). The CDR3 protein is CSARDYAELPYEQYF. For the CDR3, the DNA is TGCAGTGCTAGAGATTATGCGGAACTTCCCTACGAGCAGTACTTC.